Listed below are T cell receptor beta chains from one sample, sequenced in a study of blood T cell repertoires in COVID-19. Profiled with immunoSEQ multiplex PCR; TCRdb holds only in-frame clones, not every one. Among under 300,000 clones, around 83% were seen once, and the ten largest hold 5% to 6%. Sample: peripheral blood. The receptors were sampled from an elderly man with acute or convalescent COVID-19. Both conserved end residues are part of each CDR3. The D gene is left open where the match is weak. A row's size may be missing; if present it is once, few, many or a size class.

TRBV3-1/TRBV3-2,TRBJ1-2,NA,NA,CASSQSGSRLSYGYTF,TGTGCCAGCAGCCAATCCGGCTCCAGGCTCTCCTATGGCTACACCTTC
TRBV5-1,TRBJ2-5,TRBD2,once,CASSLPGTSGGETQYF,TGCGCCAGCAGCTTACCGGGTACTAGCGGGGGAGAGACCCAGTACTTC
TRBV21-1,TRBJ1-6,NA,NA,CASSREERSPLHF,TGTGCCAGCAGCCGGGAAGAGAGGTCACCCCTCCACTTT
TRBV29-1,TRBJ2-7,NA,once,CSPPAGDHEQYF,TGCAGCCCCCCAGCAGGGGACCACGAGCAGTACTTC
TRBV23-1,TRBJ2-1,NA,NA,CASHHRDNNEQFF,TGCGCCAGCCACCATCGGGATAACAATGAGCAGTTCTTC
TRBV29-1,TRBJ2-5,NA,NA,CSVEDRQAETQYF,TGCAGCGTTGAAGACAGACAGGCAGAGACCCAGTACTTC
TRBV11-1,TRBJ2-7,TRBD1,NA,CASSRDRISYEQYF,TGTGCCAGCAGCCGGGACAGGATCTCCTACGAGCAGTACTTC
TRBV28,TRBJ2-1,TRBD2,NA,CASSLELAGFYNEQFF,TGTGCCAGCAGTTTAGAACTAGCGGGATTCTACAATGAGCAGTTCTTC
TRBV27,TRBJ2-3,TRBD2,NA,CASSFRRGGTDTQYF,TGTGCCAGCAGTTTCCGGCGGGGGGGCACAGATACGCAGTATTTT
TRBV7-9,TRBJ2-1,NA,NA,CASSRSSGVGAEQFF,TGTGCCAGCAGCCGAAGTTCCGGGGTCGGTGCTGAGCAGTTCTTC
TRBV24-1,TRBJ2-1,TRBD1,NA,CATSEHPTGGGSYNEQFF,TGTGCCACCAGTGAACACCCGACAGGGGGAGGCTCCTACAATGAGCAGTTCTTC
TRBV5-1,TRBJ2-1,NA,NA,CASGTDPGDRFF,TGCGCCAGCGGCACGGACCCAGGGGATCGGTTCTTC
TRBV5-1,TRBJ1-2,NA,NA,CASSLVGVGYTF,TGCGCCAGCAGCTTGGTAGGAGTAGGCTACACCTTC
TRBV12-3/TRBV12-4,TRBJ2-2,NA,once,CASSSGSPGELFF,TGTGCCAGCAGTTCGGGTTCCCCCGGGGAGCTGTTTTTT
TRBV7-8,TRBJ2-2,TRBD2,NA,CASSMLMGLAGGPGTGELFF,TGTGCCAGCAGCATGTTGATGGGACTAGCGGGAGGGCCGGGGACCGGGGAGCTGTTTTTT
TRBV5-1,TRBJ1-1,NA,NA,CASSLASGNTEAFF,TGCGCCAGCAGCTTGGCCTCGGGGAACACTGAAGCTTTCTTT
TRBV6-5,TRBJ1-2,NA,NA,CASISPGGGYGYTF,TGTGCCAGCATCTCACCGGGGGGGGGCTATGGCTACACCTTC
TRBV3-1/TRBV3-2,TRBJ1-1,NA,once,CASSQMGGPNTEAFF,TGTGCCAGCAGCCAAATGGGAGGTCCGAACACTGAAGCTTTCTTT
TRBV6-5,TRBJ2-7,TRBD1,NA,CASTRGGQGAYEQYF,TGTGCCAGCACTCGGGGAGGACAGGGGGCCTACGAGCAGTACTTC
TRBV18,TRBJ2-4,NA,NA,CASSSRTGGLAKNIQYF,TGTGCCAGCTCATCGCGGACGGGTGGACTAGCCAAAAACATTCAGTACTTC
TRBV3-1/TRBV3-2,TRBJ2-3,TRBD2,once,CASSRGGSTDTQYF,TGTGCCAGCAGCCGGGGGGGGAGCACAGATACGCAGTATTTT
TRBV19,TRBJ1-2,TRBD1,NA,CASTGQGGNYGYTF,TGTGCCAGTACGGGACAGGGAGGGAACTATGGCTACACCTTC
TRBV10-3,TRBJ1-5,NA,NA,CAISPQGRDQPQHF,TGTGCCATCAGCCCACAGGGCCGGGATCAGCCCCAGCATTTT
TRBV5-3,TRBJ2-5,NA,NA,CARSLLQGKETQYF,TGTGCCAGAAGCTTGTTGCAGGGTAAAGAGACCCAGTACTTC
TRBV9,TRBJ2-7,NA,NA,CASSLRANFAYEQYF,TGTGCCAGCAGCCTGAGAGCCAACTTTGCCTACGAGCAGTACTTC
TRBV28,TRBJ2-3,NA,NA,CASSHGGGGPTDTQYF,TGTGCCAGCAGTCATGGGGGAGGGGGTCCCACAGATACGCAGTATTTT
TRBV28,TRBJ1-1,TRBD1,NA,CASSSGGATMNTEAFF,TGTGCCAGCAGTTCAGGGGGCGCGACGATGAACACTGAAGCTTTCTTT
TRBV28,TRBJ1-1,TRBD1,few,CASSLYDRELPEAFF,TGTGCCAGCAGTTTGTACGACAGGGAACTGCCTGAAGCTTTCTTT
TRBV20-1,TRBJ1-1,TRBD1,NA,CSAGQGTEAFF,TGCAGTGCTGGACAGGGGACTGAAGCTTTCTTT
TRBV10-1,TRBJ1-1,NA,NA,CASSRGQGTEAFF,TGCGCCAGCAGTCGGGGACAAGGCACTGAAGCTTTCTTT
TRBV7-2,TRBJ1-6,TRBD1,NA,CASSLEGTVGSPLHF,TGTGCCAGCAGCTTAGAAGGGACAGTTGGGTCACCCCTCCACTTT
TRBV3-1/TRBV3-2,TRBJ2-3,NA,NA,CASSRERSTDTQYF,TGTGCCAGCAGCCGCGAGAGGAGCACAGATACGCAGTATTTT
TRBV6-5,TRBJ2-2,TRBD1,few,CASRPGQGNTGELFF,TGTGCCAGCAGGCCGGGACAGGGGAACACCGGGGAGCTGTTTTTT
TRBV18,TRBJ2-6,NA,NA,CASSPPSGTGANVLTF,TGTGCCAGCTCACCACCGTCAGGGACTGGGGCCAACGTCCTGACTTTC
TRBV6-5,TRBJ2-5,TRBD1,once,CASSYGQGYQETQYF,TGTGCCAGCAGTTATGGACAGGGGTACCAAGAGACCCAGTACTTC
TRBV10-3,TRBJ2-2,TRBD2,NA,CAISEGRGKTANTGELFF,TGTGCCATCAGTGAAGGGAGGGGCAAGACAGCGAACACCGGGGAGCTGTTTTTT
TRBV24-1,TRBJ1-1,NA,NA,CATSDTHPNTEAFF,TGTGCCACCAGTGACACACACCCGAACACTGAAGCTTTCTTT
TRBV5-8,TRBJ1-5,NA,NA,CASSRGAGGNQPQHF,TGTGCCAGCAGCAGAGGGGCGGGAGGCAATCAGCCCCAGCATTTT
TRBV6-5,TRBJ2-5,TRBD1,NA,CASSYGTGYRETQYF,TGTGCCAGCAGTTACGGGACAGGGTATAGGGAGACCCAGTACTTC
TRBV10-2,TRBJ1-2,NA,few,CASSDLVFQGYTF,TGCGCCAGCAGTGATTTGGTTTTTCAGGGCTACACCTTC